This TCR beta chain was sequenced for a study of T-cell reconstitution after alpha-beta-depleted transplantation in children. During its preparation, the TCRbeta library received unique molecular identifiers. TCRdb used MiXCR to reprocess the PCR reads, holding one entry per CDR3 protein. The sample includes 260,000 or so distinct CDR3 sequences, 9.5% to 15% of them seen just once. After removal of 6 bases from V and 1 base from J, the junction contained 6 bases not matched to a gene. The CDR3 length is 16 residues. CDR1 is MNHNS and CDR2 is SASEGT in the germline V gene. This clonotype was seen repeatedly, ten times or more.

Sample: PBMCs from the stem cell graft donor, taken from the stem cell graft. V gene TRBV6-1 combines with J gene TRBJ2-1; TRBD2 aligns across 10 bases. This receptor was taken from a human donor who donated a stem cell graft to a child with acute lymphoblastic leukemia. The CDR3 coding sequence is TGTGCCAGCAGGAACCTAGCGGGGGTGTCCTACAATGAGCAGTTCTTC. This codes for CASRNLAGVSYNEQFF.